This TCR beta chain stems from a study of OX40 agonist ivuxolimab in advanced cancers. Study results and caveats: In the 0.1 to 3.0 mg/kg range, CD4+ and CD8+ blood T cells had expanded clonally by week 6.

For this clone: Antigen unknown.

The method was immunoSEQ multiplex PCR; TCRdb's version includes in-frame clones alone and lacks a portion of them. The sample has more than 85,000 clones, over 75% seen once. Germline trimming cut 3 bases from V and 6 bases from J; bases unmatched to any gene: 4. CDR1 SGDLS and CDR2 YYNGEE come from the germline V gene. There are 15 residues in the CDR3. The sequenced sample was CD4+ or CD8+ T cells sorted from blood, obtained in a trial of the OX40 agonist ivuxolimab. The chain links TRBV9 to TRBJ2-7, with 15 bases that match TRBD2. The receptor's source is an adult with an advanced solid tumor such as melanoma, head and neck, liver or kidney cancer. The CDR3 DNA reads as TGTGCCAGCAGCGCAGAGGGACTAGCGGGAGGCGAGCAGTACTTC. Protein: CASSAEGLAGGEQYF.